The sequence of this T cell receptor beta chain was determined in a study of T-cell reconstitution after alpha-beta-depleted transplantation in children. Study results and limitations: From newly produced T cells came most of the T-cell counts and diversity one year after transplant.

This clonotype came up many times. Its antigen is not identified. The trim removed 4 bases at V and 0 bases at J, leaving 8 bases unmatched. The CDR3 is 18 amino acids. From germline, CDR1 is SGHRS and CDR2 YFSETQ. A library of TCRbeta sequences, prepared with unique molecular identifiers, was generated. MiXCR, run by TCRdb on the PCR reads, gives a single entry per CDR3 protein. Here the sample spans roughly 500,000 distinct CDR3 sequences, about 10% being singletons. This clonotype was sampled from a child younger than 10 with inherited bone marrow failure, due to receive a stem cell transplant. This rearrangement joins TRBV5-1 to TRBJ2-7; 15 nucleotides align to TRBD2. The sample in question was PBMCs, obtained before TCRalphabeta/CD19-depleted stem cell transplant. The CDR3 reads CASSVAGLAGGRSYEQYF. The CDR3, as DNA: TGCGCCAGCAGCGTCGCGGGACTAGCGGGAGGCCGCTCCTACGAGCAGTACTTC.